This T cell receptor beta chain stems from a study of immune evolution from preneoplasia to lung adenocarcinoma. This clone was found once. The antigen is unknown. Between the trimmed V and J ends, which lost 7 bases and 0 bases, there was a span of 12 bases. CDR1 and CDR2 (germline): MNHNS, SASEGT. The CDR3 extends over 14 amino acids. Study-level findings and limits: T cell clonality was higher in KRAS-mutant than EGFR-mutant or wild-type nodules. Later-stage lesions seemingly showed higher T cell density and diversity than normal lung.

Some clones are missing from TCRdb's copy, which holds only in-frame ones; the method was immunoSEQ multiplex PCR. Of about 4,100 clones listed, 70% to 90% are singletons. Patients had resection in Japan or China between the mid-2010s and the late 2010s. Each case's diagnosis was confirmed by two pathologists on H&E. This receptor was identified in an older person with lung adenocarcinoma. The chain is built from TRBV6-1 and TRBJ1-1, with a tentative D call TRBD1 (5 bases). The material sequenced was FFPE minimally invasive lung adenocarcinoma tissue. In DNA, the CDR3 is TGTGCCAGCATGGGAGGGGTTCTGAACACTGAAGCTTTCTTT. Its protein is CASMGGVLNTEAFF.